This T cell receptor beta chain came from a study of cytotoxic CD8 clonotypes in ibrutinib-treated CLL. Study-wide context: Response samples were taken after a median of about 12 months on treatment, range 6 to 36. Sample averages reached 255,043 productive templates and tens of thousands of productive rearrangements.

Extraction of approximately 2.2 micrograms of genomic DNA from cryopreserved PBMCs supplied material for TCR beta libraries. Study conclusions and caveats: Public clonotypes (which were uncommon) either contracted or remained stable on treatment.

In the case of this clone: Its specificity is unknown.

Per the germline V gene, CDR1 is SGHVS and CDR2 is FQNEAQ. The CDR3 consists of 16 residues. Trimming at V came to 3 bases and at J to 6 bases, leaving 11 bases not matched to a gene. The protocol was immunoSEQ multiplex PCR, while the TCRdb copy is restricted to in-frame clones and leaves out a portion. This table holds tens of thousands of clones, approximately 65% found once. Material: PBMCs, obtained after 24 months of ibrutinib treatment. The source of this sequence is a human donor with chronic lymphocytic leukemia. The V call is TRBV7-8, the J call TRBJ2-7, with 10 bases identical to TRBD2. CDR3 amino acids: CASSLVTSGWSGEQYF. CDR3 sequence (DNA): TGTGCCAGCAGCTTGGTGACTAGCGGGTGGTCCGGCGAGCAGTACTTC. Full variable domain (missing parts from reference TRBV7-8 and TRBJ2-7): GAGVSQSPRYKVAKRGQDVALRCDPISGHVSLFWYQQALGQGPEFLTYFQNEAQLDKSGLPSDRFFAERPEGSVSTLKIQRTQQEDSAVYLCASSLVTSGWSGEQYFGPGTRLTVT.